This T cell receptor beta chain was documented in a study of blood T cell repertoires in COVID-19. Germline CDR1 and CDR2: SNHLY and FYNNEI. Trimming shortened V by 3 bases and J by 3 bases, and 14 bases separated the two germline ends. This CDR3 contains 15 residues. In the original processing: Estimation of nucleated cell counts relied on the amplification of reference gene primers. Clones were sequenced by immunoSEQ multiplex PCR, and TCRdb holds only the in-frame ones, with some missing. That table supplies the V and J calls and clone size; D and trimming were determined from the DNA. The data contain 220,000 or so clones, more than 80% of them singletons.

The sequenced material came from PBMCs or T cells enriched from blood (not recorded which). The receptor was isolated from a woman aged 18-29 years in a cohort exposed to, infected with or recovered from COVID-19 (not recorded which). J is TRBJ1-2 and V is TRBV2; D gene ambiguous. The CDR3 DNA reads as TGTGCCAGCAGTGAGGTTCGGGTCATCGACTATGGCTACACCTTC. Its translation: CASSEVRVIDYGYTF. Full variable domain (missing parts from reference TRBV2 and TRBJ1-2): EPEVTQTPSHQVTQMGQEVILRCVPISNHLYFYWYRQILGQKVEFLVSFYNNEISEKSEIFDDQFSVERPDGSNFTLKIRSTKLEDSAMYFCASSEVRVIDYGYTFGSGTRLTVV.